The present T cell receptor (beta chain) was sequenced within a study of liver allograft versus peripheral blood T cells. Whole-study context: Comparisons were made between T cell receptor repertoires found in transplanted livers and those circulating in recipients' peripheral blood.

Via MiXCR, TCRdb re-called the reads, giving one row per CDR3 protein. Of 8,000 or so distinct CDR3 sequences listed, around 20% are singletons. This clonotype was observed a single time. A read error is possible here, since a much larger clone lies one base away. In germline, CDR1 is SQVTM, CDR2 ANQGSEA. This CDR3 is built from 15 residues. Trimming removed 4 bases from V and 4 bases from J, with 19 bases in between. V gene TRBV29-1 combines with J gene TRBJ1-2, with a weak D call TRBD1 (5 bases). This receptor was taken from a human patient who had a liver transplant. The graft donor may have contributed some T cells. CDR3 region: CSVAGRDIRVYGYTF. In DNA, the CDR3 is TGCAGCGTTGCGGGCAGGGATATCAGGGTCTATGGCTACACCTTC.